Below, 16 T cell receptor beta chains from the same sample are listed, as sequenced in a study of T cell responses to AZD1222 COVID-19 vaccine. Measured with immunoSEQ multiplex PCR; TCRdb has only the in-frame clones, and not every one. The sample contains approximately 110,000 clones, about nine tenths of which appear only once. The sequenced sample was peripheral blood, obtained on day 0 of AZD1222 vaccination. These receptors all come from an adult in good health.

The chain carries TRBV3-1 (or the pseudogene TRBV3-2) and TRBJ1-5; D is uncertain. Germline CDR1 LGHDT, CDR2 YNNKEL (reference sequence). The CDR3 is made up of 16 amino acids. V lost 0 bases to trimming and J lost 0 bases, with 9 bases between them. The CDR3 DNA is TGTGCCAGCAGCCAAGATCCTGGAGGTAGCAATCAGCCCCAGCATTTT. It is translated as CASSQDPGGSNQPQHF.

The V and J genes are TRBV19 and TRBJ1-5; tentatively, D is TRBD1 (5 bases). V was clipped by 6 bases and J by 5 bases, with 17 bases between them. Germline values: CDR1 LNHDA, CDR2 SQIVND (reference sequence). The CDR3 length is 15 residues. The CDR3 here is CASSRDRVGDQPQHF. The CDR3 nucleotides read TGTGCCAGTAGCCGGGACCGGGTGGGGGATCAGCCCCAGCATTTT.

Only one count was recorded for this clone. V gene TRBV19 combines with J gene TRBJ2-7, with 12 bases that match TRBD1. Per germline, CDR1 LNHDA and CDR2 SQIVND (reference sequence). Trimming took 5 bases from V and 5 from J; bases not matched to a gene: 4. This CDR3 region has 14 residues. CDR3 residues: CASSLRDRGHEQYF. In nucleotides, the CDR3 is TGTGCCAGTAGTCTCCGGGACAGGGGGCACGAGCAGTACTTC.

The V call is TRBV5-1, the J call TRBJ2-7, with D uncertain. V was pared by 4 bases and J by 2 bases, with 4 bases between. Germline CDR1 is SGHRS and CDR2 is YFSETQ. This CDR3 region has 11 residues. CDR3 sequence: CASSTTYEQYF. CDR3 sequence (DNA): TGCGCCAGCAGCACCACCTACGAGCAGTACTTC.

Concerning this clone itself: This may stem from a read error, because a much larger clone lies one nucleotide away. This CDR3 is also generated by other DNA sequences in the sample. CDR3 amino acids: CASRLQDATGNEQFF. The DNA for the CDR3 is TGTGCCAGCAGATTACAGGACGCTACCGGCAATGAGCAGTTCTTC. The chain links TRBV6-5 to TRBJ2-1, with TRBD1 as a possible D gene (5 bases). Trimming cost V 6 bases and J 6 bases, with 18 bases left between them. This CDR3 is built from 15 residues. From germline, CDR1 is MNHEY and CDR2 SVGAGI.

The chain joins TRBV7-9 to TRBJ2-2, with D tentatively TRBD1 (5 bases). The germline V gene has CDR1 SEHNR and CDR2 FQNEAQ (reference sequence). This CDR3 is 15 amino acids long. V was pared by 4 bases and J by 4 bases, with 13 bases between. The CDR3 here is CASSSLYRGTGELFF. Written as DNA, the CDR3 is TGTGCCAGCAGCTCATTATATAGGGGCACCGGGGAGCTGTTTTTT.

The chain carries TRBV6-5 and TRBJ1-4; 8 bases agree with TRBD1. The CDR3 is 13 amino acids. In germline, CDR1 is MNHEY, CDR2 SVGAGI. The V gene end was trimmed by 6 bases and the J gene end by 7 bases; junction bases not matched to a gene: 4. CDR3 in amino acids: CASRDRVGEKLFF. DNA of the CDR3: TGTGCCAGCAGGGACAGGGTTGGTGAAAAACTGTTTTTT.

CDR3 sequence reads: CASSHREDQPQHF. The CDR3 region has the DNA TGTGCCAGCAGCCACCGGGAGGATCAGCCCCAGCATTTT. The rearrangement links TRBV7-8 to TRBJ1-5; D unresolved. Germline CDR1 is SGHVS and CDR2 is FQNEAQ. Trimming shortened V by 5 bases and J by 5 bases, and 10 bases separated the two germline ends. The CDR3 sequence is 13 residues long.

This chain joins TRBV7-9 and TRBJ2-7; D is perhaps TRBD1 (6 bases). Germline lookup yields CDR1 SEHNR and CDR2 FQNEAQ (reference sequence). The CDR3 loop spans 14 amino acids. Trimming shortened V by 3 bases and J by 7 bases, and 16 bases separated the two germline ends. CDR3 loop: CASSFIMTGTEQYF. CDR3 coding DNA: TGTGCCAGCAGCTTTATAATGACCGGGACAGAGCAGTACTTC.

CDR3 region: CATSHEGYGYTF. CDR3 coding DNA: TGTGCCACTTCGCATGAGGGCTATGGCTACACCTTC. The chain is built from TRBV7-2 and TRBJ1-2; no clear D. The V gene's germline CDR1 is SGHTA and CDR2 FQGNSA. The CDR3 length is 12 residues. Trimming cost V 10 bases and J 4 bases, with 13 bases left between them.

This clone appeared a few times. At one end the junction does not follow the germline gene, possibly because of a read error. The chain combines TRBV4-3 with TRBJ1-2; 8 bases are shared with TRBD1. This CDR3 contains 16 residues. CDR1 is LGHNA and CDR2 is YSLEER in the germline V gene. The CDR3 DNA reads TGCGCCAGCAGCCCGGACAGGGACAAGTGGAGTAATGGGTACATCTTC. Translated: CASSPDRDKWSNGYIF.

The chain joins TRBV12-3 or TRBV12-4 to TRBJ2-5; D unresolved. The CDR3 consists of 13 residues. Deletions cut 6 bases from V and 0 bases from J, with 8 bases between. CDR3 in amino acids: CASRRLDQETQYF. As DNA, the CDR3 is TGTGCCAGCAGAAGACTGGACCAAGAGACCCAGTACTTC.

The chain links TRBV7-6 to TRBJ2-5, with D hard to call. The CDR3 contains 12 residues. Deletions cut 5 bases from V and 5 bases from J, with 9 bases between. Germline loops: CDR1 SGHVS, CDR2 FNYEAQ. CDR3 bases: TGTGCCAGCAGCCCTGTTCGGGAGACCCAGTACTTC. Amino acid sequence: CASSPVRETQYF.

This clone was picked up one time. The J gene is TRBJ2-3, the V gene TRBV11-3; 14 bases fit TRBD2. CDR3 length: 18 residues. Trimming cost V 4 bases and J 4 bases; bases outside gene matches: 10. In germline, CDR1 is SGHNT, CDR2 YENEEA. This CDR3 reads CASSSPGTSGGFPDTQYF. The CDR3 nucleotides are TGTGCCAGCAGCTCGCCGGGGACTAGCGGGGGTTTTCCAGATACGCAGTATTTT.

This clone was observed a single time. The V gene is TRBV5-4, the J gene TRBJ2-7; 7 nucleotides agree with TRBD1. CDR1 is SGHNT, CDR2 YYREEE, per germline (reference sequence). The CDR3 is 15 residues long. J gave up 9 bases and V 4 bases, and 16 bases lay outside the gene matches. The CDR3 region is CASSGGTGDFWGQYF. The CDR3 DNA follows: TGTGCCAGCAGCGGGGGCACAGGGGATTTTTGGGGGCAGTACTTC.

The chain carries TRBV15 and TRBJ2-3, with D possibly matching TRBD2 (5 bases). There are 10 residues in the CDR3. Germline values: CDR1 LNHNV, CDR2 YYDKDF (reference sequence). V lost 9 bases to trimming and J lost 12 bases, with 13 bases between them. CDR3 nucleotides: TGTGCCACGGGGAGTGGTAGCCAGTATTTT. Translated, it gives CATGSGSQYF.